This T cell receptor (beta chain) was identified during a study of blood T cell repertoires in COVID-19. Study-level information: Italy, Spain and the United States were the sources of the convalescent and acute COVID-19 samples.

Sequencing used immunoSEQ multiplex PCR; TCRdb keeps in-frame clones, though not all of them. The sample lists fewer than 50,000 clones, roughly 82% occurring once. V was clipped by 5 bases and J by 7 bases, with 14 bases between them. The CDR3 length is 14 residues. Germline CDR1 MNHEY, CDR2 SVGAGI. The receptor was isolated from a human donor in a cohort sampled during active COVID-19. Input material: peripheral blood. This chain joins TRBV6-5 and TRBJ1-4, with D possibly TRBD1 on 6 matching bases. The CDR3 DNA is TGTGCCAGCAGTACCGGGGGGGCGAGTGAAAAACTGTTTTTT. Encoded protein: CASSTGGASEKLFF.